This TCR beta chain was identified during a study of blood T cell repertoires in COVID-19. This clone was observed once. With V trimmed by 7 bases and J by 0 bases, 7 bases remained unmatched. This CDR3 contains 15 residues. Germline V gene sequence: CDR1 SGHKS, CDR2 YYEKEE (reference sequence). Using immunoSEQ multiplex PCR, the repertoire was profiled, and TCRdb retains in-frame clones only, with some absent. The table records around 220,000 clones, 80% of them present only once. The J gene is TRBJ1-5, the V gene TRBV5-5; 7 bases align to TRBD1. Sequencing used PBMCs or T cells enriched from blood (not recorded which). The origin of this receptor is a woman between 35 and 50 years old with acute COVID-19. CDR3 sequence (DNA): TGTGCCAGCCGAGGGGGCGGTAATAGCAATCAGCCCCAGCATTTT. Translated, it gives CASRGGGNSNQPQHF. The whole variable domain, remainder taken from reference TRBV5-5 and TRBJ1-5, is DAGVTQSPTHLIKTRGQQVTLRCSPISGHKSVSWYQQVLGQGPQFIFQYYEKEERGRGNFPDRFSARQFPNYSSELNVNALLLGDSALYLCASRGGGNSNQPQHFGDGTRLSIL.